This is a list of T cell receptor beta chains from one sample in a study of regulatory T cells in long-lasting Graves disease. TCRdb independently ran MiXCR on the multiplex PCR reads; one entry per CDR3 protein. The sample carries roughly 450,000 distinct CDR3 sequences, around 20% recorded once. This specimen was peripheral blood mononuclear cells (PBMCs), taken when the disease was refractory, from a patient treated with antithyroid drugs. Every receptor here comes from a female donor with Graves disease. Both conserved end residues are trimmed from each CDR3.

J,V,CDR3
TRBJ2-1,TRBV11-2,ASSRGTGGYNEQF
TRBJ1-5,TRBV7-9,ASSLDGSGGQPQH
TRBJ1-1,TRBV28,ASSLVHPTEAF
TRBJ2-7,TRBV28,ASAYGTHLYEQY
TRBJ1-1,TRBV4-1,ASSPPGVINTEAF
TRBJ2-1,TRBV29-1,SVAAGGPNEQF
TRBJ1-2,TRBV6-2/TRBV6-3,ASSYSTGFYGYT
TRBJ1-1,TRBV2,ASSLTGQQTF
TRBJ1-3,TRBV11-2,ASSLVVSRPGNTIY
TRBJ1-5,TRBV27,ASRPTRGRVSNQPQH
TRBJ1-2,TRBV5-1,ASSSTGERGYT
TRBJ2-7,TRBV5-1,ASRPSPFFAYEQY
TRBJ2-5,TRBV3-1,ASSQDLTSGQETQY
TRBJ1-3,TRBV10-3,AISGHTPSGNTIY